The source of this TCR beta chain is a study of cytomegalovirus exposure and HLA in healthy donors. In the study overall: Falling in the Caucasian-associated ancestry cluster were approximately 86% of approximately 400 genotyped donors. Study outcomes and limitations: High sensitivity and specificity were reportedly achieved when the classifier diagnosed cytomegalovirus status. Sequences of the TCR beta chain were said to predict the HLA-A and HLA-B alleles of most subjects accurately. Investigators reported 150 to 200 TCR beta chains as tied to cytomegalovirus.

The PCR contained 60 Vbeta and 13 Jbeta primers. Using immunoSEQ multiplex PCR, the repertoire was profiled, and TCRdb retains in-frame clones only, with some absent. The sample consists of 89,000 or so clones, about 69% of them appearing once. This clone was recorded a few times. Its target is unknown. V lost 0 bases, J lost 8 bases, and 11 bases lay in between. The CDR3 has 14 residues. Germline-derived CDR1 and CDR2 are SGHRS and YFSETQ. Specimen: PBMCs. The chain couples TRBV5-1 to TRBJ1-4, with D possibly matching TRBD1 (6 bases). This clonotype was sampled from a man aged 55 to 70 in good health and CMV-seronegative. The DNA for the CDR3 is TGCGCCAGCAGCTTGGTCTCAGGGGAAGAAAAACTGTTTTTT. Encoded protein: CASSLVSGEEKLFF.